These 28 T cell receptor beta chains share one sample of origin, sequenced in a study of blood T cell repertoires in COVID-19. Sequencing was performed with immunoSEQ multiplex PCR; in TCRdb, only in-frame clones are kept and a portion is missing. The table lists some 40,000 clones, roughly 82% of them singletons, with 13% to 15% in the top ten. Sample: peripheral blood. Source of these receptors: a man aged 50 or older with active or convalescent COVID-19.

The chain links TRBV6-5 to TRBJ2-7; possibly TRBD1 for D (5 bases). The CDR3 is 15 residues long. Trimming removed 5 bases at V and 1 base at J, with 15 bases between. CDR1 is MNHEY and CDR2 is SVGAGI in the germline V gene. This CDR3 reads CASSPSWGSSYEQYF. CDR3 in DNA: TGTGCCAGCAGTCCTTCCTGGGGCTCTTCCTACGAGCAGTACTTC.

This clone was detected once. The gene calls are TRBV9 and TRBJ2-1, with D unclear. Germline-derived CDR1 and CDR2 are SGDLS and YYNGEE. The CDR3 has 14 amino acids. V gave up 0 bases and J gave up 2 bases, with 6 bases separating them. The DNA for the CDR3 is TGTGCCAGCAGCGTAGGGGCCACCTACAATGAGCAGTTCTTC. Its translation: CASSVGATYNEQFF.

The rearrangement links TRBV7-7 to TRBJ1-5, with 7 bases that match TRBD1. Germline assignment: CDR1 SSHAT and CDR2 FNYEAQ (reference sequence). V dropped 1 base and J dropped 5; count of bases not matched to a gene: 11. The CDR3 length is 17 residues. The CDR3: CASSLEVARTGYQPQHF. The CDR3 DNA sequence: TGTGCCAGCAGCTTAGAGGTTGCGAGGACAGGCTATCAGCCCCAGCATTTT.

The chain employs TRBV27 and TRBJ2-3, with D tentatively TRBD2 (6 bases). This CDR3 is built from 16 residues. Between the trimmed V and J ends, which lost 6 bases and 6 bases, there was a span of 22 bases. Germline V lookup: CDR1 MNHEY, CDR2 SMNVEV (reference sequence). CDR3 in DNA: TGTGCCAGCAGCCCAGGGACCGTGGGGGGTAGTGATACGCAGTATTTT. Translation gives CASSPGTVGGSDTQYF.

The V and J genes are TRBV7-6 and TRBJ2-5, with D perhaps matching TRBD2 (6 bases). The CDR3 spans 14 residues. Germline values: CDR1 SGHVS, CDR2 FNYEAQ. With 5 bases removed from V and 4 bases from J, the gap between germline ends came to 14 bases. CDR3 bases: TGTGCCAGCAGCCCCCGAAGAGCGGGAGAGACCCAGTACTTC. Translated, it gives CASSPRRAGETQYF. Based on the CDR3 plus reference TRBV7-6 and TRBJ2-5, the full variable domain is GAGVSQSPRYKVTKRGQDVALRCDPISGHVSLYWYRQALGQGPEFLTYFNYEAQQDKSGLPNDRFSAERPEGSISTLTIQRTEQRDSAMYRCASSPRRAGETQYFGPGTRLLVL.

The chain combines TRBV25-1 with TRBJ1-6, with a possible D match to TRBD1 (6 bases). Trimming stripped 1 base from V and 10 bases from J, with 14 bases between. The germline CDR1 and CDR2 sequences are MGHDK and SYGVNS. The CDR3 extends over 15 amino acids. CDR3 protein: CASSELAGDQSPLHF. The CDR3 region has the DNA TGTGCCAGCAGTGAATTGGCAGGGGACCAATCACCCCTCCACTTT.

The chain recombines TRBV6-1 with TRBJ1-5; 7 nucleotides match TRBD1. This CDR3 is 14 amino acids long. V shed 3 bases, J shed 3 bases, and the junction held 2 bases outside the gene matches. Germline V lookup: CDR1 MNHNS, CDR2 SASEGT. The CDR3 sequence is CASSDRGDNQPQHF. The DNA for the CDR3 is TGTGCCAGCAGTGACAGGGGGGACAATCAGCCCCAGCATTTT.

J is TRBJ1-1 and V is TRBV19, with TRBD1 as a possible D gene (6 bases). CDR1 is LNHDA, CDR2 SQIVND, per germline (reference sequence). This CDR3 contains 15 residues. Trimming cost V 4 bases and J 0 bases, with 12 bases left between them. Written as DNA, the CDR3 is TGTGCCAGTAGTACCCAGGACAGACTGAACACTGAAGCTTTCTTT. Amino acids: CASSTQDRLNTEAFF.

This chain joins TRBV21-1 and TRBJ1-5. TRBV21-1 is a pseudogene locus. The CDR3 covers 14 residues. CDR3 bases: TGTGCCATACCGGACTGTCTAGCCAATCAGCCCCAGCATTTT. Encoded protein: CAIPDCLANQPQHF.

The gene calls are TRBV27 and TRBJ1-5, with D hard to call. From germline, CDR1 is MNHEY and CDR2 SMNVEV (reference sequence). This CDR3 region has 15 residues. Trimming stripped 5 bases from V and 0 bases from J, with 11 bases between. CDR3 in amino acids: CASSVRAGSNQPQHF. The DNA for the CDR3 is TGTGCCAGCAGTGTCCGAGCAGGTAGCAATCAGCCCCAGCATTTT.

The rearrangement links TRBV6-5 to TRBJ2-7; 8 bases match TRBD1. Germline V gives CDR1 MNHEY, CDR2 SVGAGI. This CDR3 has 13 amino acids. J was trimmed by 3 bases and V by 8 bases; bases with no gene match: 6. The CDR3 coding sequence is TGTGCCAGCGACCGGGACAGGAACTACGAGCAGTACTTC. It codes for CASDRDRNYEQYF.

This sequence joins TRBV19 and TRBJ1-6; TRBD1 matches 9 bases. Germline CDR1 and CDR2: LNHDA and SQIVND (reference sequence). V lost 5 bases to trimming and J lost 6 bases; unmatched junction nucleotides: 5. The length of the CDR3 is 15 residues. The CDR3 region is CASSSTGGPNSPLHF. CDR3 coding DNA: TGTGCCAGTAGTTCGACAGGGGGTCCTAATTCACCCCTCCACTTT.

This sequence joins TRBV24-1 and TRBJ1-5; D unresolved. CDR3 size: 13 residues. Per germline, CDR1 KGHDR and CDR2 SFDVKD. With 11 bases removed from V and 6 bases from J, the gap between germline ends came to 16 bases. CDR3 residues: CAISGGLGQPQHF. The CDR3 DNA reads TGTGCCATATCAGGCGGGCTGGGTCAGCCCCAGCATTTT.

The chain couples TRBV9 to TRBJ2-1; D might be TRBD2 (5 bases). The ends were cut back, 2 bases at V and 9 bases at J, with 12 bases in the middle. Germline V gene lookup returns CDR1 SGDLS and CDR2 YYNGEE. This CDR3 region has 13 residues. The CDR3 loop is CASSVSDRGEQFF. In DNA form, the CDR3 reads TGTGCCAGCAGCGTTTCGGACCGGGGTGAGCAGTTCTTC.

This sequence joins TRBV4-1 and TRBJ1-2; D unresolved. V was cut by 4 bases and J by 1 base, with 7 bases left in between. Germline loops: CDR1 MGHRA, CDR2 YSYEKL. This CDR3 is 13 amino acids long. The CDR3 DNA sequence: TGCGCCAGCAGCCCCGGGGTTAACTATGGCTACACCTTC. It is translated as CASSPGVNYGYTF.

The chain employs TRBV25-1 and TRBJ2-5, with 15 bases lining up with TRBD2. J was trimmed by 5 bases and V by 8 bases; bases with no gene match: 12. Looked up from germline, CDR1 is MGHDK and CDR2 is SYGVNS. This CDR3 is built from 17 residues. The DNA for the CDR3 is TGTGCCAGCGGGACCCCGGGACTAGCGGGGGGAAAGGAGACCCAGTACTTC. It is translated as CASGTPGLAGGKETQYF.

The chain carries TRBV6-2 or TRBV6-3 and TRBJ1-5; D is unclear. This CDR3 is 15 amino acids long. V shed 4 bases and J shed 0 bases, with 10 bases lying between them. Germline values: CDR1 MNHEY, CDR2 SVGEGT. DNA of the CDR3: TGTGCCAGCAGTTCAGCAGGTTCTAGCAATCAGCCCCAGCATTTT. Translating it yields CASSSAGSSNQPQHF.

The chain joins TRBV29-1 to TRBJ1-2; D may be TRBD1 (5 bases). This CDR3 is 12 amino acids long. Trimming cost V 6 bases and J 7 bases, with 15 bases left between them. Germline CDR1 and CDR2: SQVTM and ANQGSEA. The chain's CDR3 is CSVHKGSTGYTF. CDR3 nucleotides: TGCAGCGTCCACAAGGGGTCTACTGGCTACACCTTC.

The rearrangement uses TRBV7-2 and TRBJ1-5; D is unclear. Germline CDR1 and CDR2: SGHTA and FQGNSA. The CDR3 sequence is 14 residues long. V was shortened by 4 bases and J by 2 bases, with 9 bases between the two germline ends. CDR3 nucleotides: TGTGCCAGCAGCTCCCTCCGGGGCAATCAGCCCCAGCATTTT. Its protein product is CASSSLRGNQPQHF.

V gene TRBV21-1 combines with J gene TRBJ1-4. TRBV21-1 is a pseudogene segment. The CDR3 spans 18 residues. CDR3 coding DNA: TGTGCCAGCAGCAAAGTTTCATGCGGGGTGCGAGCTAATGAAAAACTGTTTTTT. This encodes CASSKVSCGVRANEKLFF.

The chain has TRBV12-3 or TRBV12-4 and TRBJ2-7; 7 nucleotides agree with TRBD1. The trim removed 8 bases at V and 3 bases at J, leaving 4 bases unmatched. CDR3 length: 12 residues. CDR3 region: CASGNRGYEQYF. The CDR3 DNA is TGTGCCAGCGGGAACAGGGGCTACGAGCAGTACTTC.

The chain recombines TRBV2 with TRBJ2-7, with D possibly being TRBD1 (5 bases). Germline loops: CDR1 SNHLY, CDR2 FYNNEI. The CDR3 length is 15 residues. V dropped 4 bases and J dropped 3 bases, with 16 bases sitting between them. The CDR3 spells CASSVEAGFDYEQYF. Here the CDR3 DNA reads TGTGCCAGCAGTGTAGAGGCAGGGTTCGACTACGAGCAGTACTTC.

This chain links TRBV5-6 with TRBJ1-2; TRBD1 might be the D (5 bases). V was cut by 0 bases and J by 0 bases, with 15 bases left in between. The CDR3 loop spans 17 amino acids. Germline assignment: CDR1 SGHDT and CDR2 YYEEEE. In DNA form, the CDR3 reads TGTGCCAGCAGCTTGGGGGCGGGGCCACGTTCTAACTATGGCTACACCTTC. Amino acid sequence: CASSLGAGPRSNYGYTF.

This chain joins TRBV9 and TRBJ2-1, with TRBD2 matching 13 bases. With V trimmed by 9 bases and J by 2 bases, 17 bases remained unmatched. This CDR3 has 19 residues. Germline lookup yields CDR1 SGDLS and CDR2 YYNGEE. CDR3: CATHPGTSGAIAPYNEQFF. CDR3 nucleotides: TGTGCCACCCACCCAGGGACTAGCGGGGCAATTGCCCCCTACAATGAGCAGTTCTTC.

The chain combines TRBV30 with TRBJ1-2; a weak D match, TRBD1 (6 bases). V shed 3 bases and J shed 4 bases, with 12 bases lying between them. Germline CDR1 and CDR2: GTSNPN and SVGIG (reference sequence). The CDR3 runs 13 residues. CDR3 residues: CAWSGTSSYGYTF. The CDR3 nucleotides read TGTGCCTGGAGCGGGACAAGCTCCTATGGCTACACCTTC. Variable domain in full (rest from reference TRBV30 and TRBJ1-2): SQTIHQWPATLVQPVGSPLSLECTVEGTSNPNLYWYRQAAGRGLQLLFYSVGIGQISSEVPQNLSASRPQDRQFILSSKKLLLSDSGFYLCAWSGTSSYGYTFGSGTRLTVV.

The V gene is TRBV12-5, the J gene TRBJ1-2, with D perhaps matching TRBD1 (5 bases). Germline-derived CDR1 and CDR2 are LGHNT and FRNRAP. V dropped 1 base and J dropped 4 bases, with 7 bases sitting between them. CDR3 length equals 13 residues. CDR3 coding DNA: TGTGCTAGTGGTTTGGGCAGGGCCTATGGCTACACCTTC. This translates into CASGLGRAYGYTF.

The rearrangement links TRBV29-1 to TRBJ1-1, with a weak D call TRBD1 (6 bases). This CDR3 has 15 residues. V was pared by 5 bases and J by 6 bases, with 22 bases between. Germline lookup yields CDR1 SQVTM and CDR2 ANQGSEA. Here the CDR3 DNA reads TGCAGCGTTTCCCCCGGGGAGGGGGTACGCGCTGAAGCTTTCTTT. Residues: CSVSPGEGVRAEAFF.

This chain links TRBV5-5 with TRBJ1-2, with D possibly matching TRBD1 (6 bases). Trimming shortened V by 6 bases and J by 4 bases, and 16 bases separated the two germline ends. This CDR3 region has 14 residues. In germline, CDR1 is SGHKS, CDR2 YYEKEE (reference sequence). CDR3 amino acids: CASTLRGGGYGYTF. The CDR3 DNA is TGTGCCAGCACCCTGAGGGGGGGCGGCTATGGCTACACCTTC. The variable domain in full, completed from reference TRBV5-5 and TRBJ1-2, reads DAGVTQSPTHLIKTRGQQVTLRCSPISGHKSVSWYQQVLGQGPQFIFQYYEKEERGRGNFPDRFSARQFPNYSSELNVNALLLGDSALYLCASTLRGGGYGYTFGSGTRLTVV.